A single sample gave rise to the 10 T cell receptor beta chains below, sequenced in a study of blood T cell repertoires in COVID-19. Profiled with immunoSEQ multiplex PCR; TCRdb holds only in-frame clones, not every one. The table has roughly 220,000 clones, more than 80% seen once. The sample comprised PBMCs or T cells enriched from blood (not recorded which). These TCRs come from a woman between 18 and 30 years old in a cohort exposed to, infected with or recovered from COVID-19 (not recorded which).

This clone was observed once. The J gene is TRBJ1-5, the V gene TRBV24-1; 7 positions match TRBD1. The CDR3 consists of 16 residues. Germline CDR1 and CDR2: KGHDR and SFDVKD. V shed 4 bases and J 3 bases; nucleotides not matched to a gene: 8. The CDR3 coding sequence is TGTGCCACCAGTGACCCTAAACAGGGGAACAATCAGCCCCAGCATTTT. This codes for CATSDPKQGNNQPQHF.

The chain recombines TRBV5-4 with TRBJ2-1; 11 positions match TRBD2. The CDR3 length is 16 residues. V shed 6 bases and J 4 bases; nucleotides not matched to a gene: 9. The germline CDR1 and CDR2 sequences are SGHNT and YYREEE (reference sequence). CDR3 protein: CASTKTGTSGYNEQFF. The CDR3 bases are TGTGCCAGCACCAAGACCGGGACTAGCGGTTACAATGAGCAGTTCTTC.

As DNA, the CDR3 is TGCGCCAGCAGGCCGGGTAACTCTGGGGCCAACGTCCTGACTTTC. This translates into CASRPGNSGANVLTF. The rearrangement uses TRBV5-1 and TRBJ2-6; D uncertain. V lost 5 bases, J lost 0 bases, and 9 bases lay in between. CDR1 and CDR2 from the germline V gene are SGHRS and YFSETQ. The CDR3 totals 15 residues.

The chain uses TRBV9 and TRBJ1-2; 8 positions agree with TRBD1. This CDR3 is built from 13 residues. Germline lookup yields CDR1 SGDLS and CDR2 YYNGEE. The V and J ends lost 4 bases and 5 bases, in that order; junction bases with no gene match: 4. DNA of the CDR3: TGTGCCAGCAGCTCCCGGACAGGGTATGGCTACACCTTC. This sequence encodes CASSSRTGYGYTF.

The J gene is TRBJ1-2, the V gene TRBV6-5, with TRBD1 as a possible D gene (6 bases). CDR3 length: 13 residues. V was clipped by 3 bases and J by 6 bases, with 11 bases between them. The germline V gene encodes CDR1 MNHEY and CDR2 SVGAGI. The CDR3 loop reads CASSYRGAHGYTF. The CDR3 nucleotides read TGTGCCAGCAGTTATCGGGGGGCCCATGGCTACACCTTC.

This chain uses TRBV27 with TRBJ2-3, with unresolved D. The CDR3 has 16 amino acids. Deletions cut 5 bases from V and 0 bases from J, with 15 bases between. The germline V gene encodes CDR1 MNHEY and CDR2 SMNVEV (reference sequence). The CDR3 reads CASSISYSTSTDTQYF. The CDR3 DNA reads TGTGCCAGCAGTATCAGTTACAGTACTAGCACAGATACGCAGTATTTT.

The chain has TRBV20-1 and TRBJ2-7; D perhaps matches TRBD2 (5 bases). This CDR3 region has 11 residues. Per germline, CDR1 DFQATT and CDR2 SNEGSKA (reference sequence). V was cut by 8 bases and J by 2 bases, with 10 bases left in between. The CDR3 sequence is CSLRGPYEQYF. The DNA for the CDR3 is TGCAGTTTACGGGGTCCCTACGAGCAGTACTTC.

J is TRBJ2-3 and V is TRBV27; 8 nucleotides agree with TRBD1. V lost 2 bases, J lost 2 bases, and 3 bases stayed unmatched. CDR3 length: 15 residues. CDR1 is MNHEY and CDR2 is SMNVEV in the germline V gene (reference sequence). DNA for the CDR3: TGTGCCAGCAGTTTACGACAGGGGCACACAGATACGCAGTATTTT. Its translation is CASSLRQGHTDTQYF.

This sequence joins TRBV7-9 and TRBJ1-1; TRBD1 aligns across 7 bases. This CDR3 is 15 amino acids long. V shed 5 bases and J 0 bases; nucleotides not matched to a gene: 6. The germline V gene has CDR1 SEHNR and CDR2 FQNEAQ (reference sequence). CDR3 nucleotide sequence: TGTGCCAGCAGCGCCAGACAGGGCATGAACACTGAAGCTTTCTTT. Its translation is CASSARQGMNTEAFF.

The rearrangement joins TRBV18 to TRBJ2-1; 7 positions agree with TRBD2. Trimming at V came to 4 bases and at J to 8 bases, leaving 5 bases not matched to a gene. The CDR3 runs to 13 residues. Germline CDR1 reads KGHSH; CDR2 reads LQKENI. The CDR3 bases are TGTGCCAGCTCACGAATCCGGGGGGATGAGCAGTTCTTC. This sequence encodes CASSRIRGDEQFF.